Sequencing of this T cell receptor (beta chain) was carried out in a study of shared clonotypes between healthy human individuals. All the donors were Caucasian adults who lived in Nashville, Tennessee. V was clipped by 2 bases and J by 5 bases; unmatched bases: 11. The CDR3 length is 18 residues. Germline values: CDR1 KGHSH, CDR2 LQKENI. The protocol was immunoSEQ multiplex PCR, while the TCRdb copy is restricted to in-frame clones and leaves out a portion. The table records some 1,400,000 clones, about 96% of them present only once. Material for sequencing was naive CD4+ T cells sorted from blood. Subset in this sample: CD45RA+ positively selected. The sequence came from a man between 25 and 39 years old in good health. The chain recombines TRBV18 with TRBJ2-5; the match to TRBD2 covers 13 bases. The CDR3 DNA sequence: TGTGCCAGCTCACCAGGACTAGCGGGAGTTGTGGAGTGGGAGACCCAGTACTTC. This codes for CASSPGLAGVVEWETQYF.